Listed here are 29 T cell receptor beta chains from one sample, sequenced in a study of memory CD4+ T cells and cytomegalovirus serostatus. The sort gate was single viable CD3+CD4+CD8-CD45RO+ cells for memory CD4+ T cells. Clones were sequenced by immunoSEQ multiplex PCR, and TCRdb holds only the in-frame ones, with some missing. The table shows 50,000 to 65,000 clones, with around 80% occurring only once. Source material: memory CD4+ T cells from blood. The receptor set was obtained from an adult in good health and CMV-seronegative.

The chain is built from TRBV7-9 and TRBJ2-5; possibly TRBD1 for D (6 bases). Germline CDR1 and CDR2: SEHNR and FQNEAQ (reference sequence). V was trimmed by 8 bases and J by 5 bases, leaving 18 bases between them. This CDR3 spans 14 amino acids. CDR3 region: CASRRGSSRETQYF. The CDR3 DNA is TGTGCCAGCCGCAGGGGCTCCTCCAGGGAGACCCAGTACTTC.

The sample holds one count of this clone. V is TRBV5-1 and J is TRBJ2-2; 8 bases line up with TRBD1. J was trimmed by 5 bases and V by 2 bases; bases with no gene match: 5. The CDR3 is made up of 15 amino acids. The germline CDR1 and CDR2 sequences are SGHRS and YFSETQ. The CDR3 loop reads CASSFQGAWTGELFF. CDR3 sequence (DNA): TGCGCCAGCAGCTTCCAGGGGGCATGGACCGGGGAGCTGTTTTTT.

V is TRBV5-4 and J is TRBJ2-3; 12 bases fit TRBD1. CDR3 length: 17 residues. The trim removed 3 bases at V and 3 bases at J, leaving 8 bases unmatched. Germline CDR1 is SGHNT and CDR2 is YYREEE (reference sequence). For the CDR3, the DNA is TGTGCCAGCAGCTCACGGGACAGGGGGCCGATGACAGATACGCAGTATTTT. Its protein is CASSSRDRGPMTDTQYF.

J is TRBJ2-1 and V is TRBV9, with D possibly being TRBD2 (7 bases). CDR1 is SGDLS, CDR2 YYNGEE, per germline. Trimming pared 4 bases from V and 4 bases from J, leaving 18 bases between. The CDR3 has 16 residues. The CDR3 region has the DNA TGTGCCAGCAGCCCTAGTTGGGGGGGCCTATACAATGAGCAGTTCTTC. This codes for CASSPSWGGLYNEQFF.

This chain links TRBV6-1 with TRBJ2-5, with 7 bases fitting TRBD1. V lost 7 bases to trimming and J lost 2 bases; unmatched junction nucleotides: 7. CDR3 length: 14 amino acids. The germline gives CDR1 MNHNS, CDR2 SASEGT. The DNA for the CDR3 is TGTGCCAGCACCCTGACGGGACAGCAAGAGACCCAGTACTTC. Translated: CASTLTGQQETQYF.

The CDR3 DNA reads TGTGCCAGCAGTTCACTCCGTCCCGGGACAGGGAAAGGCGCTGAAAAACTGTTTTTT. It encodes CASSSLRPGTGKGAEKLFF. V gene TRBV27 combines with J gene TRBJ1-4, with 9 bases aligning to TRBD1. V lost 4 bases and J lost 7; bases outside the gene matches: 19. The CDR3 extends over 19 amino acids. Germline V lookup: CDR1 MNHEY, CDR2 SMNVEV (reference sequence).

This clone ranks as medium-sized. The genes are TRBV10-3 and TRBJ1-1, with no clear D. The CDR3 has 13 amino acids. Trimming shortened V by 10 bases and J by 1 base, and 13 bases separated the two germline ends. Germline-derived CDR1 and CDR2 are ENHRY and SYGVKD. The CDR3 nucleotides read TGTGCCAACCAAGACGGACGGAACACTGAAGCTTTCTTT. Translating gives CANQDGRNTEAFF.

This clone occurred once. The chain is built from TRBV7-8 and TRBJ1-1; tentative D call: TRBD1 (5 bases). Trimming took off 6 bases at V and 5 bases at J, with 16 bases between the two ends. This CDR3 spans 14 amino acids. CDR1 SGHVS and CDR2 FQNEAQ come from the germline V gene. Written as DNA, the CDR3 is TGTGCCAGCAGGAGGCAGGGCGAGTCAACTGAAGCTTTCTTT. This sequence encodes CASRRQGESTEAFF.

The chain has TRBV5-1 and TRBJ2-3; 7 bases match TRBD2. Germline lookup yields CDR1 SGHRS and CDR2 YFSETQ. The V gene end was trimmed by 4 bases and the J gene end by 7 bases; junction bases not matched to a gene: 15. The CDR3 covers 16 residues. Here the CDR3 reads CASSLPRQPAGNTQYF. The CDR3 nucleotides read TGCGCCAGCAGCCTCCCCAGGCAGCCAGCGGGAAATACGCAGTATTTT.

The V call is TRBV5-1, the J call TRBJ1-2; no clear D gene. CDR3 size: 14 residues. V was pared by 4 bases and J by 0 bases, with 10 bases between. Germline V gene data show CDR1 as SGHRS and CDR2 as YFSETQ. As DNA, the CDR3 is TGCGCCAGCAGCCCGGACGGACCTAACTATGGCTACACCTTC. This translates into CASSPDGPNYGYTF. Full variable domain (outside the CDR3, taken from reference TRBV5-1 and TRBJ1-2): KAGVTQTPRYLIKTRGQQVTLSCSPISGHRSVSWYQQTPGQGLQFLFEYFSETQRNKGNFPGRFSGRQFSNSRSEMNVSTLELGDSALYLCASSPDGPNYGYTFGSGTRLTVV.

This clone was seen only once. The chain joins TRBV6-5 to TRBJ2-5, with D possibly being TRBD2 (5 bases). With 9 bases removed from V and 3 bases from J, the gap between germline ends came to 14 bases. The CDR3 is 13 residues long. Per germline, CDR1 MNHEY and CDR2 SVGAGI. The CDR3 sequence is CASKFGEKETQYF. CDR3 DNA: TGTGCCAGTAAATTCGGGGAGAAAGAGACCCAGTACTTC.

V and J are TRBV29-1 and TRBJ2-3, with D perhaps TRBD1 (5 bases). This CDR3 spans 17 amino acids. V shed 6 bases and J shed 4 bases, with 26 bases lying between them. The germline V gene has CDR1 SQVTM and CDR2 ANQGSEA. CDR3 coding DNA: TGCAGCGTAGAGCCTATCGACAGTGCCCGCCGGGCAGATACGCAGTATTTT. It is translated as CSVEPIDSARRADTQYF.

This clone is a singleton in its sample. The rearrangement uses TRBV2 and TRBJ1-5; D is undetermined. This CDR3 spans 15 amino acids. V was cut by 6 bases and J by 4 bases, with 16 bases left in between. Germline V gene lookup returns CDR1 SNHLY and CDR2 FYNNEI. The DNA of the CDR3 is TGTGCCAGCAGGTCAGATAAAGGATCTAATCAGCCCCAGCATTTT. This encodes CASRSDKGSNQPQHF. Full variable domain (remainder filled in from reference TRBV2 and TRBJ1-5): EPEVTQTPSHQVTQMGQEVILRCVPISNHLYFYWYRQILGQKVEFLVSFYNNEISEKSEIFDDQFSVERPDGSNFTLKIRSTKLEDSAMYFCASRSDKGSNQPQHFGDGTRLSIL.

V and J are TRBV25-1 and TRBJ1-6; a weak D match, TRBD1 (6 bases). V lost 2 bases to trimming and J lost 7 bases, with 12 bases between them. CDR1 and CDR2 (germline): MGHDK, SYGVNS. The CDR3 sequence is 15 residues long. The CDR3 DNA follows: TGTGCCAGCAGTGAAAACAGGGTGGGAAATTCACCCCTCCACTTT. Translation gives CASSENRVGNSPLHF.

V usage is TRBV11-2 and J usage is TRBJ2-7; unclear D gene. The CDR3 runs 12 residues. CDR1 and CDR2 (germline): SGHAT, FQNNGV. V lost 5 bases and J 4 bases, leaving 9 bases between the germline ends. For the CDR3, the DNA is TGTGCCAGCAGCCCCGGACCATACGAGCAGTACTTC. This translates into CASSPGPYEQYF.

This clone has more than one count but fewer than ten. The chain joins TRBV11-1 to TRBJ2-7; 10 bases align to TRBD1. The V gene end was trimmed by 5 bases and the J gene end by 3 bases; junction bases not matched to a gene: 7. The CDR3 covers 15 residues. CDR1 is SGHAT, CDR2 FQDESV, per germline (reference sequence). The CDR3 sequence: CASSRGQGVFYEQYF. In DNA, the CDR3 is TGTGCCAGCAGCCGCGGACAGGGGGTATTCTACGAGCAGTACTTC.

The rearrangement links TRBV18 to TRBJ1-1; D call uncertain. This CDR3 spans 17 amino acids. Trimming left V 6 bases short and J 0 bases short, with 20 bases between. Germline V gene sequence: CDR1 KGHSH, CDR2 LQKENI. The CDR3 spells CASSPIRSRNLNTEAFF. CDR3 nucleotides: TGTGCCAGCTCTCCGATCCGAAGTCGGAATTTGAACACTGAAGCTTTCTTT.

The chain links TRBV10-3 to TRBJ2-3; 7 bases agree with TRBD1. Germline lookup yields CDR1 ENHRY and CDR2 SYGVKD. This CDR3 contains 14 residues. After removal of 6 bases from V and 2 bases from J, the junction contained 5 bases not matched to a gene. CDR3 region: CAIRGDSHTDTQYF. CDR3 nucleotides: TGTGCCATCAGGGGGGACAGTCACACAGATACGCAGTATTTT.

The chain couples TRBV19 to TRBJ2-7; TRBD1 might be the D (6 bases). CDR1 LNHDA and CDR2 SQIVND come from the germline V gene (reference sequence). V dropped 3 bases and J dropped 5 bases, with 20 bases sitting between them. CDR3 length: 16 residues. The CDR3 spells CASSMLFRGRGDEQYF. CDR3 DNA sequence: TGTGCCAGTAGTATGTTATTTCGTGGCAGGGGCGACGAGCAGTACTTC.

This clone was seen only a few times. The chain recombines TRBV4-1 with TRBJ2-2, with unresolved D. The CDR3 totals 13 residues. In germline, CDR1 is MGHRA, CDR2 YSYEKL. V was pared by 4 bases and J by 6 bases, with 9 bases between. The CDR3 DNA reads as TGCGCCAGCAGCCCCCAGTTTGCCGGGGAGCTGTTTTTT. Translation: CASSPQFAGELFF.

This clone was detected only a few times. The chain is built from TRBV7-2 and TRBJ2-3, with 11 bases fitting TRBD2. V lost 5 bases and J lost 8; bases outside the gene matches: 12. The germline V gene has CDR1 SGHTA and CDR2 FQGNSA. The CDR3 totals 16 residues. The DNA of the CDR3 is TGTGCCAGCAGCCCTCGACTAGCGGGGCATCCGGCTACGCAGTATTTT. Protein: CASSPRLAGHPATQYF.

The V call is TRBV7-9, the J call TRBJ1-1; D is unresolved. This CDR3 comprises 14 residues. The germline V and J ends were trimmed by 8 bases and 1 base, with 14 bases remaining between them. CDR1 is SEHNR, CDR2 FQNEAQ, per germline (reference sequence). CDR3: CASLLMGRNTEAFF. CDR3 nucleotide sequence: TGTGCCAGCCTTTTAATGGGGAGGAACACTGAAGCTTTCTTT.

The chain recombines TRBV7-8 with TRBJ2-1, with 8 bases matching TRBD2. V was clipped by 4 bases and J by 7 bases; unmatched bases: 6. The CDR3 sequence is 14 residues long. Germline CDR1 reads SGHVS; CDR2 reads FQNEAQ. CDR3 coding DNA: TGTGCCAGCAGCTCTAGCGGGTTAGTGAATGAGCAGTTCTTC. Protein product: CASSSSGLVNEQFF. Supplemented by reference TRBV7-8 and TRBJ2-1, the full variable domain reads GAGVSQSPRYKVAKRGQDVALRCDPISGHVSLFWYQQALGQGPEFLTYFQNEAQLDKSGLPSDRFFAERPEGSVSTLKIQRTQQEDSAVYLCASSSSGLVNEQFFGPGTRLTVL.

The chain employs TRBV2 and TRBJ2-6; TRBD1 matches at 8 bases. The germline CDR1 and CDR2 sequences are SNHLY and FYNNEI. The CDR3 totals 17 residues. V trimming: 7 bases; J trimming: 4 bases; junction bases outside the gene matches: 12. The CDR3 DNA sequence: TGTGCCAGCACCGTTCAGGGGGCTTTTGAGGGGGCCAACGTCCTGACTTTC. Translating gives CASTVQGAFEGANVLTF.

This chain connects TRBV4-2 to TRBJ1-2, with D unresolved. V lost 0 bases and J 5 bases, leaving 10 bases between the germline ends. The CDR3 consists of 14 residues. CDR1 LGHNA and CDR2 YNFKEQ come from the germline V gene. The CDR3 loop is CASSQDVVWYGYTF. CDR3 sequence (DNA): TGTGCCAGCAGCCAAGATGTGGTTTGGTATGGCTACACCTTC.

The V and J genes are TRBV28 and TRBJ1-2, with no clear D. Germline CDR1 MDHEN, CDR2 SYDVKM. Between the trimmed V and J ends, which lost 3 bases and 3 bases, there was a span of 11 bases. The CDR3 is 14 residues long. The CDR3 DNA reads TGTGCCAGCAGTTTGGCCGGCGTCCACTATGGCTACACCTTC. Its protein is CASSLAGVHYGYTF.

The rearrangement uses TRBV6-5 and TRBJ1-2, with a possible D match to TRBD1 (6 bases). Trimming took off 7 bases at V and 7 bases at J, with 19 bases between the two ends. Germline CDR1 reads MNHEY; CDR2 reads SVGAGI. The CDR3 has 14 amino acids. CDR3 nucleotides: TGTGCCAGCACCATAGGGGCAGGGGCGCCTGGCTACACCTTC. Translating gives CASTIGAGAPGYTF.

This chain connects TRBV19 to TRBJ2-3; TRBD1 agrees at 9 bases. The germline gives CDR1 LNHDA, CDR2 SQIVND (reference sequence). V trimming: 9 bases; J trimming: 2 bases; junction bases outside the gene matches: 6. The CDR3 covers 14 residues. The CDR3 DNA reads as TGTGCCAGCCAGACAGGGGGTTCCACAGATACGCAGTATTTT. Protein product: CASQTGGSTDTQYF.

The chain employs TRBV9 and TRBJ2-7; possible D gene TRBD2, 6 bases. Germline values: CDR1 SGDLS, CDR2 YYNGEE. V was shortened by 3 bases and J by 2 bases, with 12 bases between the two germline ends. The CDR3 is made up of 14 amino acids. The CDR3 is CASSAGVQPYEQYF. The DNA of the CDR3 is TGTGCCAGCAGCGCGGGGGTTCAACCCTACGAGCAGTACTTC.